This entry lists 27 T cell receptor beta chains sequenced from one sample in a study of naive and memory T cell subsets. An equimolar mix of two oligonucleotides served as the beta constant-region primer for TRBC1 and TRBC2. Four rounds of PCR amplified the ligated cDNA using nested alpha and beta constant-region primers plus SP2. A single record per CDR3 protein comes from TCRdb applying MiXCR to the UMI-ligation and nested PCR reads. The top ten hold about a fifth of the sample, which has 20,000 to 25,000 distinct CDR3 sequences, more than 7% seen once. Material for sequencing was central memory CD8+ T cells from blood. The receptors derive from a human donor in good health.

This clonotype has just a few counts. The rearrangement links TRBV6-2 or TRBV6-3 to TRBJ2-2, with unresolved D. CDR3 size: 15 residues. Germline assignment: CDR1 MNHEY and CDR2 SVGEGT. Trimming took off 6 bases at V and 3 bases at J, with 14 bases between the two ends. The CDR3 here is CASSQTGGDTGELFF. CDR3 nucleotide sequence: TGTGCCAGCAGCCAGACCGGCGGAGACACCGGGGAGCTGTTTTTT.

This clonotype was counted only a few times. The J gene is TRBJ2-7, the V gene TRBV5-1, with TRBD2 matching 7 bases. J was trimmed by 3 bases and V by 1 base; bases with no gene match: 4. This CDR3 has 14 residues. CDR1 and CDR2 from the germline V gene are SGHRS and YFSETQ. The chain's CDR3 is CASSLPTGGYEQYF. Written as DNA, the CDR3 is TGCGCCAGCAGCTTGCCGACGGGGGGCTACGAGCAGTACTTC.

With respect to this clonotype: A much larger clone differs by one base, so this may be a read error. The genes are TRBV5-5 and TRBJ2-7; D is possibly TRBD1 (6 bases). CDR1 SGHKS and CDR2 YYEKEE come from the germline V gene (reference sequence). V gave up 6 bases and J gave up 0 bases, with 13 bases separating them. The CDR3 extends over 14 amino acids. The CDR3 DNA reads TGTGCCAGCATACCGGGACATGGCTCCTACGAGCAGTACTTC. Its protein is CASIPGHGSYEQYF.

This clonotype was seen at least ten times. The gene calls are TRBV5-1 and TRBJ2-3; D may correspond to TRBD1 or TRBD2 (5 bases each). The V end was cut by 3 bases, the J end by 6 bases, with 8 bases between. Germline V CDR1 and CDR2: SGHRS, YFSETQ. This CDR3 has 12 residues. The CDR3 here is CASSSGPDTQYF. The CDR3 DNA follows: TGCGCCAGCAGCTCGGGACCCGATACGCAGTATTTT.

This clonotype rates as medium-sized. V gene TRBV4-1 combines with J gene TRBJ2-5; TRBD2 aligns across 8 bases. The CDR3 has 19 amino acids. Per the germline V gene, CDR1 is MGHRA and CDR2 is YSYEKL. Losses at the gene ends were 0 bases for V and 0 bases for J; bases not matched to a gene: 12. CDR3 protein: CASSQEGTSGTDHQETQYF. CDR3 nucleotide sequence: TGCGCCAGCAGCCAAGAAGGAACTAGCGGTACCGACCACCAAGAGACCCAGTACTTC.

This clonotype has ten or more counts. CDR3 region: CASSSTGAGANVLTF. Here the CDR3 DNA reads TGTGCCAGCAGTTCGACAGGGGCAGGGGCCAACGTCCTGACTTTC. V usage is TRBV6-2 or TRBV6-3 and J usage is TRBJ2-6; TRBD1 aligns across 8 bases. From germline, CDR1 is MNHEY and CDR2 SVGEGT. The CDR3 totals 15 residues. V gave up 4 bases and J gave up 4 bases; unmatched junction bases: 3.

This CDR3 reads CASNWAHSNQPQHF. The CDR3, as DNA: TGTGCCAGTAATTGGGCCCATAGCAATCAGCCCCAGCATTTT. This rearrangement joins TRBV19 to TRBJ1-5; unclear D gene. Germline CDR1 is LNHDA and CDR2 is SQIVND (reference sequence). The CDR3 consists of 14 residues. V lost 7 bases to trimming and J lost 0 bases, with 10 bases between them.

Many counts were recorded for this clonotype. The chain has TRBV7-9 and TRBJ2-3; a possible D gene is TRBD1 (6 bases). The V gene's germline CDR1 is SEHNR and CDR2 FQNEAQ (reference sequence). The V and J ends lost 2 bases and 4 bases respectively, with 10 bases between them. The CDR3 spans 14 residues. DNA for the CDR3: TGTGCCAGCAGCTTATCAGGGGATCCAGATACGCAGTATTTT. Translating it yields CASSLSGDPDTQYF.

This chain links TRBV2 with TRBJ2-7; D is perhaps TRBD2 (5 bases). Germline values: CDR1 SNHLY, CDR2 FYNNEI. The CDR3 consists of 14 residues. Trimming pared 5 bases from V and 2 bases from J, leaving 13 bases between. Written as DNA, the CDR3 is TGTGCCAGCAGTCTGAGGGCAGAACCCTACGAGCAGTACTTC. Its translation is CASSLRAEPYEQYF.

The chain couples TRBV10-3 to TRBJ2-1; 11 bases line up with TRBD2. Germline loops: CDR1 ENHRY, CDR2 SYGVKD. V shed 4 bases and J 10 bases; nucleotides not matched to a gene: 6. The CDR3 runs to 14 residues. The CDR3 spells CAISGIAGGGEQFF. For the CDR3, the DNA is TGTGCCATCAGTGGAATAGCGGGAGGGGGGGAGCAGTTCTTC.

This clonotype was seen many times. The V gene is TRBV14, the J gene TRBJ2-5; TRBD1 might be the D (6 bases). The V gene lost 0 bases and the J gene lost 5 bases, with 7 bases spanning the gap. Germline V lookup: CDR1 SGHDN, CDR2 FVKESK. The CDR3 is made up of 13 amino acids. CDR3: CASSQERGETQYF. The CDR3 DNA sequence: TGTGCCAGCAGCCAAGAGAGGGGGGAGACCCAGTACTTC.

This clonotype was found many times. The chain recombines TRBV4-1 with TRBJ2-1; D is uncertain. Trimming removed 5 bases from V and 10 bases from J, with 15 bases in between. Per the germline V gene, CDR1 is MGHRA and CDR2 is YSYEKL. CDR3 size: 13 residues. This CDR3 is CASSFRAPQEQFF. Here the CDR3 DNA reads TGCGCCAGCAGCTTTCGGGCTCCCCAAGAGCAGTTCTTC.

This clonotype was found many times. The J gene is TRBJ1-1, the V gene TRBV28; no reliable D call. Trimming pared 3 bases from V and 4 bases from J, leaving 3 bases between. This CDR3 comprises 11 residues. Germline lookup yields CDR1 MDHEN and CDR2 SYDVKM. The CDR3 bases are TGTGCCAGCAGTTTTAGCACTGAAGCTTTCTTT. Translation gives CASSFSTEAFF.

There are many counts of this clonotype. V usage is TRBV6-1 and J usage is TRBJ2-1; TRBD2 matches 8 bases. Trimming took 5 bases from V and 3 from J; bases not matched to a gene: 6. CDR3 size: 15 residues. Germline-derived CDR1 and CDR2 are MNHNS and SASEGT. CDR3 sequence: CASSPSGSDYNEQFF. DNA for the CDR3: TGTGCCAGCAGTCCGAGCGGGAGCGACTACAATGAGCAGTTCTTC.

Relative to its sample, this clonotype is medium-sized. The V gene is TRBV28, the J gene TRBJ2-1; 9 bases map to TRBD1. Germline assignment: CDR1 MDHEN and CDR2 SYDVKM. The CDR3 runs to 16 residues. The trim removed 4 bases at V and 4 bases at J, leaving 8 bases unmatched. CDR3 nucleotides: TGTGCCAGCAGTTCTCCTCACAGGGGGCGGTACAATGAGCAGTTCTTC. Protein: CASSSPHRGRYNEQFF.

The J gene is TRBJ2-7, the V gene TRBV11-2; D might be TRBD2 (6 bases). Germline V gene data show CDR1 as SGHAT and CDR2 as FQNNGV. This CDR3 has 12 amino acids. Trimming stripped 6 bases from V and 12 bases from J, with 18 bases between. This CDR3 is CASSMGGGLSYF. DNA for the CDR3: TGTGCCAGCAGTATGGGTGGGGGACTGTCGTACTTC. Full variable domain (rest looked up from reference TRBV11-2 and TRBJ2-7): EAGVAQSPRYKIIEKRQSVAFWCNPISGHATLYWYQQILGQGPKLLIQFQNNGVVDDSQLPKDRFSAERLKGVDSTLKIQPAKLEDSAVYLCASSMGGGLSYFGPGTRLTVT.

This clonotype appeared many times. This chain uses TRBV3-1 with TRBJ2-1; 8 bases are shared with TRBD1. Germline values: CDR1 LGHDT, CDR2 YNNKEL (reference sequence). J gave up 5 bases and V 0 bases, and 12 bases lay outside the gene matches. The CDR3 is 18 amino acids. In DNA form, the CDR3 reads TGTGCCAGCAGCCAAGATCCCCCCCAGGGGGCTGGCGACAATGAGCAGTTCTTC. This gives the protein CASSQDPPQGAGDNEQFF.

This clonotype was observed many times. The chain links TRBV7-3 to TRBJ2-5; 7 positions match TRBD1. The CDR3 runs 15 residues. Germline V gives CDR1 SGHTA, CDR2 FQGTGA. V dropped 2 bases and J dropped 0; count of bases not matched to a gene: 3. The CDR3 coding sequence is TGTGCCAGCAGCTTATCGGGACAGCACCAAGAGACCCAGTACTTC. Translated, it gives CASSLSGQHQETQYF.

There are a few counts of this clonotype. The V gene is TRBV5-1, the J gene TRBJ2-2; a possible D gene is TRBD1 (6 bases). V was pared by 5 bases and J by 3 bases, with 11 bases between. The germline V gene encodes CDR1 SGHRS and CDR2 YFSETQ. The CDR3 is made up of 14 amino acids. The CDR3 loop reads CASRGAEDTGELFF. As DNA, the CDR3 is TGCGCCAGCAGGGGGGCGGAGGACACCGGGGAGCTGTTTTTT. The variable domain in full, completed from reference TRBV5-1 and TRBJ2-2, reads KAGVTQTPRYLIKTRGQQVTLSCSPISGHRSVSWYQQTPGQGLQFLFEYFSETQRNKGNFPGRFSGRQFSNSRSEMNVSTLELGDSALYLCASRGAEDTGELFFGEGSRLTVL.

There are many counts of this clonotype. V is TRBV28 and J is TRBJ2-7; D is perhaps TRBD1 (6 bases). Per germline, CDR1 MDHEN and CDR2 SYDVKM. The CDR3 length is 14 residues. Trimming cost V 6 bases and J 3 bases, with 15 bases left between them. This CDR3 reads CASRHRTDNYEQYF. As DNA, the CDR3 is TGTGCCAGCAGGCATCGGACAGATAACTACGAGCAGTACTTC.

This clonotype was counted a few times. The chain couples TRBV28 to TRBJ1-5; D ambiguous. Germline CDR1 and CDR2: MDHEN and SYDVKM. The CDR3 spans 16 residues. V was trimmed by 3 bases and J by 5 bases, leaving 17 bases between them. CDR3 nucleotide sequence: TGTGCCAGCAGTTTCGTGGTCGAGCCAGAGCATCAGCCCCAGCATTTT. Encoded protein: CASSFVVEPEHQPQHF. The full variable domain, completed using reference TRBV28 and TRBJ1-5, is DVKVTQSSRYLVKRTGEKVFLECVQDMDHENMFWYRQDPGLGLRLIYFSYDVKMKEKGDIPEGYSVSREKKERFSLILESASTNQTSMYLCASSFVVEPEHQPQHFGDGTRLSIL.

DNA for the CDR3: TGCGCCAGCAGCCGTCCGCGGGAGGGATCAGATACGCAGTATTTT. Its translation: CASSRPREGSDTQYF. V and J are TRBV5-1 and TRBJ2-3; 9 bases line up with TRBD2. Germline CDR1 reads SGHRS; CDR2 reads YFSETQ. The junction had 7 bases not matched to a gene; V was cut back by 4 bases and J by 4 bases. The CDR3 is 15 amino acids.

This clonotype was counted many times. The chain uses TRBV28 and TRBJ1-5; D not resolved. Trimming removed 7 bases at V and 10 bases at J, with 14 bases between. Germline values: CDR1 MDHEN, CDR2 SYDVKM. CDR3 length equals 12 residues. This chain's CDR3 is CASTSLRGPQHF. The CDR3 nucleotides are TGTGCCAGCACCTCTTTACGGGGACCCCAGCATTTT.

There are a few counts of this clonotype. The CDR3 region has the DNA TGTGCCAGCAGTCTCCGACAGGGGATGAACACTGAAGCTTTCTTT. This gives the protein CASSLRQGMNTEAFF. This sequence joins TRBV2 and TRBJ1-1; 8 positions agree with TRBD1. This CDR3 is built from 15 residues. V lost 5 bases, J lost 0 bases, and 5 bases stayed unmatched. Germline assignment: CDR1 SNHLY and CDR2 FYNNEI.

The chain combines TRBV10-3 with TRBJ1-2; D is unclear. V was pared by 2 bases and J by 9 bases, with 16 bases between. The CDR3 runs to 14 residues. Germline loops: CDR1 ENHRY, CDR2 SYGVKD. The CDR3 sequence is CAISEESETMRYTF. For the CDR3, the DNA is TGTGCCATCAGTGAGGAGTCGGAAACTATGCGCTACACCTTC.

This clonotype was recorded many times. The chain recombines TRBV12-3 or TRBV12-4 with TRBJ2-1; TRBD2 agrees at 7 bases. The CDR3 covers 20 residues. The J segment lost 0 bases and the V segment lost 7 bases, leaving 21 bases of the junction unmatched. The CDR3 reads CASTPHMGGDPRSSYNEQFF. CDR3 in DNA: TGTGCCAGCACCCCCCATATGGGAGGGGACCCAAGGAGCTCCTACAATGAGCAGTTCTTC.

The chain has TRBV6-5 and TRBJ2-2, with TRBD1 matching over 8 bases. CDR3 length: 16 amino acids. Trimming took 6 bases from V and 5 from J; bases not matched to a gene: 11. Germline V gives CDR1 MNHEY, CDR2 SVGAGI. CDR3 in DNA: TGTGCCAGCAGCCCCTGGAGGACAGGGTGGACCGGGGAGCTGTTTTTT. It is translated as CASSPWRTGWTGELFF.